The 29 T cell receptor beta chains listed next were all sequenced from one sample in a study of T cell changes during pregnancy in multiple sclerosis. Assay used: immunoSEQ multiplex PCR; TCRdb lists only in-frame clones, some missing. The sample includes roughly 27,000 clones, around nine tenths of them seen just once. The sequencing here drew on CD8+ T cells from peripheral blood mononuclear cells, taken in the second trimester of pregnancy. The receptors shown here come from a female donor with multiple sclerosis, enrolled in a pregnancy study.

The gene calls are TRBV15 and TRBJ2-6; a possible D gene is TRBD1 (6 bases). The germline V gene has CDR1 LNHNV and CDR2 YYDKDF (reference sequence). Deletions cut 4 bases from V and 2 bases from J, with 12 bases between. The CDR3 has 16 residues. The CDR3 sequence is CATSTNRVTGANVLTF. In DNA form, the CDR3 reads TGTGCCACCAGCACCAACAGGGTTACTGGGGCCAACGTCCTGACTTTC. Based on the CDR3 plus reference TRBV15 and TRBJ2-6, the full variable domain is DAMVIQNPRYQVTQFGKPVTLSCSQTLNHNVMYWYQQKSSQAPKLLFHYYDKDFNNEADTPDNFQSRRPNTSFCFLDIRSPGLGDTAMYLCATSTNRVTGANVLTFGAGSRLTVL.

The chain carries TRBV4-2 and TRBJ2-5, with TRBD2 matching over 8 bases. The CDR3 has 16 amino acids. The J segment lost 2 bases and the V segment lost 0 bases, leaving 5 bases of the junction unmatched. CDR1 LGHNA and CDR2 YNFKEQ come from the germline V gene. In nucleotides, the CDR3 is TGTGCCAGCAGCCAAGATCCCAGCGGGGGTCAAGAGACCCAGTACTTC. It codes for CASSQDPSGGQETQYF.

The chain recombines TRBV6-1 with TRBJ1-1, with TRBD1 identical over 10 bases. This CDR3 has 15 amino acids. Trimming at V came to 1 base and at J to 4 bases, leaving 3 bases not matched to a gene. Per germline, CDR1 MNHNS and CDR2 SASEGT. The CDR3 spells CASSEEGTGVTEAFF. The CDR3 region has the DNA TGTGCCAGCAGTGAAGAAGGGACAGGGGTCACTGAAGCTTTCTTT.

V usage is TRBV13 and J usage is TRBJ2-3, with D tentatively TRBD2 (6 bases). Germline loops: CDR1 PRHDT, CDR2 FYEKMQ (reference sequence). V shed 8 bases and J shed 3 bases, with 9 bases lying between them. This CDR3 has 12 residues. CDR3 coding DNA: TGTGCCAGCGGAGGGGAGACAGATACGCAGTATTTT. Its translation is CASGGETDTQYF.

This chain links TRBV4-2 with TRBJ1-2; the D gene is possibly TRBD1 (6 bases). Between the trimmed V and J ends, which lost 0 bases and 5 bases, there was a span of 13 bases. The germline CDR1 and CDR2 sequences are LGHNA and YNFKEQ. The CDR3 totals 15 residues. Here the CDR3 reads CASSQEQGEGYGYTF. DNA for the CDR3: TGTGCCAGCAGCCAAGAACAGGGTGAGGGTTATGGCTACACCTTC.

This clone occurred once. CDR3 residues: CASLPRTGGVRDTQYF. CDR3 bases: TGCGCCAGCCTACCTAGAACGGGGGGGGTTCGGGATACGCAGTATTTT. The rearrangement uses TRBV10-1 and TRBJ2-3; 8 nucleotides match TRBD2. Germline CDR1 is WNHNN and CDR2 is SYGVQD (reference sequence). J was trimmed by 6 bases and V by 8 bases; bases with no gene match: 16. This CDR3 spans 16 amino acids.

This clone was observed once. This chain links TRBV5-5 with TRBJ2-1; no reliable D call. The CDR3 spans 13 residues. Per germline, CDR1 SGHKS and CDR2 YYEKEE (reference sequence). V lost 0 bases and J 7 bases, leaving 8 bases between the germline ends. This CDR3 reads CASSLGTLNEQFF. The CDR3 region has the DNA TGTGCCAGCAGCTTGGGCACATTGAATGAGCAGTTCTTC. Based on the CDR3 plus reference TRBV5-5 and TRBJ2-1, the full variable domain is DAGVTQSPTHLIKTRGQQVTLRCSPISGHKSVSWYQQVLGQGPQFIFQYYEKEERGRGNFPDRFSARQFPNYSSELNVNALLLGDSALYLCASSLGTLNEQFFGPGTRLTVL.

The V call is TRBV19, the J call TRBJ2-1; 7 bases match TRBD2. Per germline, CDR1 LNHDA and CDR2 SQIVND (reference sequence). Germline trimming cut 4 bases from V and 4 bases from J; bases unmatched to any gene: 10. This CDR3 is built from 16 residues. The CDR3 spells CASSTLGRGSYNEQFF. DNA of the CDR3: TGTGCCAGTAGTACGCTCGGGCGGGGGAGTTACAATGAGCAGTTCTTC.

The chain carries TRBV27 and TRBJ2-7, with 7 bases lining up with TRBD2. Germline V gene sequence: CDR1 MNHEY, CDR2 SMNVEV (reference sequence). This CDR3 region has 14 residues. V was pared by 3 bases and J by 2 bases, with 4 bases of the junction left unmatched. CDR3 protein: CASSLFRGAYEQYF. The DNA of the CDR3 is TGTGCCAGCAGTTTGTTTCGGGGGGCCTACGAGCAGTACTTC.

The genes are TRBV30 and TRBJ2-1; D possibly corresponds to TRBD1 (6 bases). Trimming took 2 bases from V and 8 from J, leaving 10 bases between them. CDR1 and CDR2 from the germline V gene are GTSNPN and SVGIG (reference sequence). This CDR3 region has 12 residues. This CDR3 reads CAWSFGGHEQFF. DNA for the CDR3: TGTGCCTGGAGTTTTGGGGGCCATGAGCAGTTCTTC.

V is TRBV7-3 and J is TRBJ2-7; the match to TRBD2 covers 8 bases. Germline V CDR1 and CDR2: SGHTA, FQGTGA. The CDR3 is 13 amino acids. After removal of 3 bases from V and 6 bases from J, the junction contained 4 bases not matched to a gene. CDR3 DNA sequence: TGTGCCAGCAGCTTGGGACTAGGACTCGAGCAGTACTTC. Translation gives CASSLGLGLEQYF.

The V and J genes are TRBV30 and TRBJ2-3; D remains unclear. Trimming left V 4 bases short and J 3 bases short, with 11 bases between. The CDR3 consists of 13 residues. Per the germline V gene, CDR1 is GTSNPN and CDR2 is SVGIG (reference sequence). The CDR3 nucleotides read TGTGCCTGGAACTACGGATCTACAGATACGCAGTATTTT. This translates into CAWNYGSTDTQYF.

The V gene is TRBV7-9, the J gene TRBJ2-7, with TRBD2 matching over 9 bases. Germline loops: CDR1 SEHNR, CDR2 FQNEAQ (reference sequence). This CDR3 has 16 amino acids. V trimming: 5 bases; J trimming: 5 bases; junction bases outside the gene matches: 13. The CDR3 region has the DNA TGTGCCAGCAGCCACTTTAAGGTGATAGCGGGGGACGAGCAGTACTTC. Residues: CASSHFKVIAGDEQYF.

The gene calls are TRBV19 and TRBJ2-3; D is ambiguous. In germline, CDR1 is LNHDA, CDR2 SQIVND (reference sequence). The CDR3 consists of 15 residues. V lost 1 base to trimming and J lost 2 bases, with 10 bases between them. The CDR3 DNA sequence: TGTGCCAGTAGTATAGGAATACATCTCACAGATACGCAGTATTTT. Its translation: CASSIGIHLTDTQYF.

The chain is built from TRBV11-2 and TRBJ2-1; D is unresolved. Per germline, CDR1 SGHAT and CDR2 FQNNGV. The CDR3 runs to 14 residues. Trimming took off 0 bases at V and 4 bases at J, with 7 bases between the two ends. CDR3: CASSLEASYNEQFF. DNA of the CDR3: TGTGCCAGCAGCTTAGAGGCCAGTTACAATGAGCAGTTCTTC.

This clone is termed medium-sized. This rearrangement joins TRBV6-1 to TRBJ2-2, with 7 bases lining up with TRBD2. The CDR3 runs to 14 residues. Trimming at V came to 5 bases and at J to 6 bases, leaving 6 bases not matched to a gene. CDR1 and CDR2 (germline): MNHNS, SASEGT. CDR3 DNA sequence: TGTGCCAGCAGTTCAGGACTAGATGCCGGGGAGCTGTTTTTT. Protein product: CASSSGLDAGELFF.

The chain employs TRBV5-6 and TRBJ2-3; TRBD1 matches at 9 bases. The junction had 6 bases not matched to a gene; V was cut back by 5 bases and J by 5 bases. This CDR3 has 14 residues. Germline lookup yields CDR1 SGHDT and CDR2 YYEEEE. The CDR3 spells CASRTGQGLDTQYF. In DNA, the CDR3 is TGTGCCAGCAGGACGGGACAGGGATTAGATACGCAGTATTTT.

This rearrangement joins TRBV10-3 to TRBJ1-5; no clear D. The CDR3 length is 18 residues. Trimming removed 2 bases from V and 0 bases from J, with 17 bases in between. CDR1 is ENHRY, CDR2 SYGVKD, per germline. The CDR3 DNA reads TGTGCCATCAGTGAGGAGTGGGTCAGGCCATATAGCAATCAGCCCCAGCATTTT. It codes for CAISEEWVRPYSNQPQHF.

The chain couples TRBV2 to TRBJ2-7, with D tentatively TRBD1 (5 bases). This CDR3 is built from 13 residues. The V end was cut by 11 bases, the J end by 2 bases, with 16 bases between. CDR1 and CDR2 (germline): SNHLY, FYNNEI. The DNA of the CDR3 is TGTGCCGTGCCGATGAAGGACACCTACGAGCAGTACTTC. This translates into CAVPMKDTYEQYF.

As regards this clone: The germline gene is not matched at one end of the junction; a read error may be the cause. The V call is TRBV6-6, the J call TRBJ2-1; 8 bases match TRBD2. Germline CDR1 reads MNHNY; CDR2 reads SVGAGI (reference sequence). This CDR3 region has 15 residues. CDR3: CAISEPGGHYNEQFF. The CDR3 DNA follows: TGTGCCATCAGTGAGCCGGGGGGGCACTACAATGAGCAGTTCTTC.

This chain connects TRBV6-6 to TRBJ2-3; D is uncertain. Trimming pared 10 bases from V and 2 bases from J, leaving 13 bases between. Germline loops: CDR1 MNHNY, CDR2 SVGAGI (reference sequence). CDR3 length equals 13 residues. CDR3 residues: CANSLGYTDTQYF. The CDR3 DNA is TGTGCCAACTCCCTCGGTTACACAGATACGCAGTATTTT.

This chain links TRBV19 with TRBJ1-6, with no clear D. This CDR3 spans 16 amino acids. Trimming removed 5 bases from V and 0 bases from J, with 11 bases in between. Germline V gene sequence: CDR1 LNHDA, CDR2 SQIVND (reference sequence). The CDR3 loop reads CASSATESSYNSPLHF. The CDR3 nucleotides are TGTGCCAGTAGTGCCACAGAGAGCTCCTATAATTCACCCCTCCACTTT. Full variable domain (rest looked up from reference TRBV19 and TRBJ1-6): DGGITQSPKYLFRKEGQNVTLSCEQNLNHDAMYWYRQDPGQGLRLIYYSQIVNDFQKGDIAEGYSVSREKKESFPLTVTSAQKNPTAFYLCASSATESSYNSPLHFGNGTRLTVT.

This chain's CDR3 is CASSHGTANTEAFF. CDR3 in DNA: TGTGCCAGCAGCCACGGGACAGCGAACACTGAAGCTTTCTTT. J is TRBJ1-1 and V is TRBV28, with TRBD1 matching 7 bases. Germline V lookup: CDR1 MDHEN, CDR2 SYDVKM. The junction had 5 bases not matched to a gene; V was cut back by 6 bases and J by 1 base. CDR3 length: 14 amino acids.

A single count supports this clone. The chain links TRBV30 to TRBJ1-5; D not resolved. Trimming removed 1 base from V and 3 bases from J, with 10 bases in between. The CDR3 is 14 residues long. Germline CDR1 and CDR2: GTSNPN and SVGIG (reference sequence). The CDR3 spells CAWSGGRDNQPQHF. The CDR3 nucleotides read TGTGCCTGGAGTGGAGGACGGGACAATCAGCCCCAGCATTTT.

Here the CDR3 reads CASSETPDRGQPQHF. The CDR3 DNA sequence: TGTGCCAGCAGTGAAACCCCGGACAGGGGACAGCCCCAGCATTTT. The genes are TRBV6-1 and TRBJ1-5, with 9 nucleotides matching TRBD1. CDR3 length: 15 amino acids. Germline CDR1 MNHNS, CDR2 SASEGT. V was pared by 2 bases and J by 7 bases, with 6 bases of the junction left unmatched.

DNA of the CDR3: TGTGCCAGCAGCTGGGGACTGGGACAAGAGACCCAGTACTTC. It codes for CASSWGLGQETQYF. The chain uses TRBV7-3 and TRBJ2-5; possibly TRBD2 for D (6 bases). CDR1 and CDR2 (germline): SGHTA, FQGTGA. The V and J ends lost 4 bases and 2 bases respectively, with 11 bases between them. This CDR3 contains 14 residues. The full variable domain, rest sourced from reference TRBV7-3 and TRBJ2-5, is GAGVSQTPSNKVTEKGKYVELRCDPISGHTALYWYRQSLGQGPEFLIYFQGTGAADDSGLPNDRFFAVRPEGSVSTLKIQRTERGDSAVYLCASSWGLGQETQYFGPGTRLLVL.

This chain joins TRBV7-9 and TRBJ1-1; D perhaps matches TRBD1 (5 bases). With 4 bases removed from V and 3 bases from J, the gap between germline ends came to 27 bases. Germline assignment: CDR1 SEHNR and CDR2 FQNEAQ (reference sequence). The CDR3 has 19 residues. The CDR3, as DNA: TGTGCCAGCAGCTCGTTGGGGGGTAAGACGGTCGATTTGTACACTGAAGCTTTCTTT. Encoded protein: CASSSLGGKTVDLYTEAFF.

The rearrangement joins TRBV7-9 to TRBJ1-4; D is possibly TRBD1 (6 bases). Trimming cost V 5 bases and J 7 bases, with 20 bases left between them. CDR3 length equals 16 residues. Germline CDR1 SEHNR, CDR2 FQNEAQ (reference sequence). The chain's CDR3 is CASSHPPGGLSEKLFF. The CDR3 bases are TGTGCCAGCAGCCACCCACCTGGGGGCTTGTCTGAAAAACTGTTTTTT.

This chain uses TRBV5-1 with TRBJ1-4; no reliable D call. Trimming took off 2 bases at V and 0 bases at J, with 8 bases between the two ends. CDR3 length: 15 amino acids. Germline V gene data show CDR1 as SGHRS and CDR2 as YFSETQ. CDR3 in amino acids: CASSFRSATNEKLFF. The CDR3, as DNA: TGCGCCAGCAGCTTCCGCAGTGCAACTAATGAAAAACTGTTTTTT.